Listed here are 24 T cell receptor beta chains from one sample, sequenced in a study of identical twins (dated by TCRdb to 2015 to 2016). Libraries were built with 5' RACE. The sequencer was an Illumina HiSeq 2000. The public reads were reanalyzed by TCRdb: fastp trimming at Q25, MiXCR alignment, in-frame beta chains only. Rows with one shared CDR3 protein collapse into an entry with the most common genes and DNA. The sample table holds around 1.7 million distinct CDR3 sequences, of which more than 30% were seen once. The ten largest make up about 0.27% of the sample. The material sequenced was cord blood. These TCRs come from a newborn girl in good health.

This clonotype was seen a handful of times. This chain links TRBV14 with TRBJ1-6; D gene unclear. The germline gives CDR1 SGHDN, CDR2 FVKESK. V lost 0 bases to trimming and J lost 7 bases, with 16 bases between them. CDR3 length equals 17 residues. CDR3: CASSQDVGRWANSPLHF. The CDR3 DNA sequence: TGTGCCAGCAGCCAAGATGTTGGTCGATGGGCGAATTCACCCCTCCACTTT.

This clonotype was seen only a few times. V is TRBV4-1 and J is TRBJ1-2; D not certain. This CDR3 contains 14 residues. Germline V lookup: CDR1 MGHRA, CDR2 YSYEKL. V lost 3 bases to trimming and J lost 2 bases, with 10 bases between them. The CDR3 nucleotides read TGCGCCAGCAGCCATGATCGGTCAAACTATGGCTACACCTTC. Translated: CASSHDRSNYGYTF.

The chain employs TRBV7-9 and TRBJ2-1, with D hard to call. TRBJ2-7 explains the end of the DNA better; the J call may be wrong. The V gene's germline CDR1 is SEHNR and CDR2 FQNEAQ (reference sequence). There are 14 residues in the CDR3. The CDR3 region is CASSLFGSYNEQYF. The CDR3 DNA sequence: TGTGCCAGCAGCTTATTCGGATCCTACAATGAGCAGTACTTC.

The chain recombines TRBV9 with TRBJ2-7; D might be TRBD1 or TRBD2, each matching 6 bases. V was shortened by 4 bases and J by 2 bases, with 16 bases between the two germline ends. The CDR3 has 15 amino acids. Germline lookup yields CDR1 SGDLS and CDR2 YYNGEE. The chain's CDR3 is CASSPKGGPPYEQYF. In nucleotides, the CDR3 is TGTGCCAGCAGCCCAAAGGGGGGTCCTCCCTACGAGCAGTACTTC.

This chain joins TRBV28 and TRBJ2-1; TRBD2 agrees at 9 bases. The CDR3 is 16 amino acids. The V gene end was trimmed by 0 bases and the J gene end by 7 bases; junction bases not matched to a gene: 7. Germline CDR1 is MDHEN and CDR2 is SYDVKM. For the CDR3, the DNA is TGTGCCAGCAGTTTATGGACTGGCGGGAGGGAGAATGAGCAGTTCTTC. This encodes CASSLWTGGRENEQFF.

This chain uses TRBV10-3 with TRBJ1-6, with TRBD1 identical over 10 bases. The CDR3 is 15 residues long. Germline loops: CDR1 ENHRY, CDR2 SYGVKD. V lost 4 bases, J lost 5 bases, and 2 bases stayed unmatched. Here the CDR3 DNA reads TGTGCCATCAGTGGCGGGACAGGGGATAATTCACCCCTCCACTTT. Its translation is CAISGGTGDNSPLHF.

This rearrangement joins TRBV25-1 to TRBJ2-1, with 12 bases identical to TRBD2. In germline, CDR1 is MGHDK, CDR2 SYGVNS. This CDR3 has 15 residues. V lost 1 base, J lost 8 bases, and 3 bases stayed unmatched. The CDR3 spells CASSEWASGRDEQFF. Here the CDR3 DNA reads TGTGCCAGCAGTGAATGGGCTAGCGGGAGGGATGAGCAGTTCTTC. The full variable domain, its missing parts supplied by reference TRBV25-1 and TRBJ2-1, is EADIYQTPRYLVIGTGKKITLECSQTMGHDKMYWYQQDPGMELHLIHYSYGVNSTEKGDLSSESTVSRIRTEHFPLTLESARPSHTSQYLCASSEWASGRDEQFFGPGTRLTVL.

This clonotype was detected a few times. This chain uses TRBV10-3 with TRBJ2-3; TRBD2 matches 15 bases. CDR3 length: 18 residues. With 6 bases clipped from V and 3 bases from J, the junction kept 10 bases outside the gene matches. Per the germline V gene, CDR1 is ENHRY and CDR2 is SYGVKD. This chain's CDR3 is CAIRTGTSGGKPTDTQYF. The DNA of the CDR3 is TGTGCCATCAGGACCGGGACTAGCGGGGGGAAGCCTACAGATACGCAGTATTTT.

This clonotype was observed a few times. The chain links TRBV5-1 to TRBJ1-4; D is undetermined. There are 14 residues in the CDR3. The V end was cut by 4 bases, the J end by 8 bases, with 15 bases between. Germline assignment: CDR1 SGHRS and CDR2 YFSETQ. The CDR3 here is CASSPRTADEKLFF. CDR3 nucleotides: TGCGCCAGCAGCCCCCGGACCGCGGACGAAAAACTGTTTTTT.

This clonotype was picked up a small number of times. J is TRBJ1-5 and V is TRBV20-1, with TRBD1 matching 7 bases. CDR1 is DFQATT and CDR2 is SNEGSKA in the germline V gene (reference sequence). The trim removed 2 bases at V and 4 bases at J, leaving 5 bases unmatched. CDR3 length: 14 amino acids. CDR3 sequence (DNA): TGCAGTGCTAGACCAGGGGGGGGAAATCAGCCCCAGCATTTT. Amino acid sequence: CSARPGGGNQPQHF.

The chain has TRBV6-6 and TRBJ1-5; 9 nucleotides align to TRBD1. CDR3 length: 16 amino acids. V lost 5 bases, J lost 0 bases, and 5 bases stayed unmatched. CDR1 is MNHNY and CDR2 is SVGAGI in the germline V gene (reference sequence). DNA for the CDR3: TGTGCCAGCAGTACGGGACAGGGCTCTAGCAATCAGCCCCAGCATTTT. This encodes CASSTGQGSSNQPQHF.

In this sample, this clonotype turned up many times. The chain recombines TRBV29-1 with TRBJ2-7, with a weak D call TRBD2 (7 bases). V was pared by 5 bases and J by 7 bases, with 12 bases between. Germline loops: CDR1 SQVTM, CDR2 ANQGSEA. This CDR3 contains 11 residues. The CDR3 nucleotides read TGCAGCGTTCGGGGGGCAGATGAGCAGTACTTC. Translating gives CSVRGADEQYF.

A remark on this clonotype: Relative to the germline gene, one junction end is altered; a read error may explain this. V gene TRBV12-3 or TRBV12-4 combines with J gene TRBJ2-3; D not resolved. The CDR3 has 16 amino acids. The CDR3 region has the DNA TGTGCCAGCAGTTTAAGGTCCAGCGTGAGAGCAGATGCGCAGTATTTT. It codes for CASSLRSSVRADAQYF.

This chain's CDR3 is CASSQQTQNTEAFF. For the CDR3, the DNA is TGTGCCAGCAGCCAACAGACTCAGAACACTGAAGCTTTCTTT. The chain combines TRBV3-1 with TRBJ1-1; the D is unclear. Deletions cut 2 bases from V and 1 base from J, with 8 bases between. The CDR3 has 14 amino acids. Germline CDR1 LGHDT, CDR2 YNNKEL (reference sequence). The full variable domain, its missing parts supplied by reference TRBV3-1 and TRBJ1-1, is DTAVSQTPKYLVTQMGNDKSIKCEQNLGHDTMYWYKQDSKKFLKIMFSYNNKELIINETVPNRFSPKSPDKAHLNLHINSLELGDSAVYFCASSQQTQNTEAFFGQGTRLTVV.

This clonotype has just a few counts. The chain employs TRBV20-1 and TRBJ2-3; weak D call: TRBD2 (6 bases). This CDR3 region has 14 residues. Between the trimmed V and J ends, which lost 3 bases and 0 bases, there was a span of 10 bases. CDR1 and CDR2 (germline): DFQATT, SNEGSKA (reference sequence). The CDR3 here is CSASDGTSTDTQYF. The CDR3 coding sequence is TGCAGTGCTAGTGACGGGACTAGCACAGATACGCAGTATTTT.

The V and J genes are TRBV21-1 and TRBJ2-1; the listed D gene, TRBD1, was not tested against the DNA. The J call may be faulty, since TRBJ2-7 better matches the DNA end. TRBV21-1 is a pseudogene locus. The CDR3 sequence is 20 residues long. CDR3 protein: CASSDQGYWSKPGNYNEQYF. Written as DNA, the CDR3 is TGTGCCAGCAGCGACCAGGGGTACTGGTCCAAGCCCGGGAACTACAATGAGCAGTACTTC.

In its sample, this clonotype was seen a few times. V is TRBV20-1 and J is TRBJ2-1; a weak D match, TRBD2 (7 bases). Trimming removed 3 bases from V and 0 bases from J, with 21 bases in between. The CDR3 is 18 residues long. Germline-derived CDR1 and CDR2 are DFQATT and SNEGSKA (reference sequence). CDR3 protein: CSASPFGVGGPSYNEQFF. In nucleotides, the CDR3 is TGCAGTGCTAGCCCCTTCGGGGTGGGGGGGCCCTCCTACAATGAGCAGTTCTTC.

The rearrangement joins TRBV20-1 to TRBJ1-5; D remains ambiguous. Germline V gene sequence: CDR1 DFQATT, CDR2 SNEGSKA (reference sequence). The CDR3 spans 12 residues. Trimming took 6 bases from V and 3 from J, leaving 9 bases between them. The DNA of the CDR3 is TGCAGTGCCAGGACCTTCAATCAGCCCCAGCATTTT. It codes for CSARTFNQPQHF.

The V and J genes are TRBV11-2 and TRBJ2-1; the match to TRBD2 covers 14 bases. Germline V gives CDR1 SGHAT, CDR2 FQNNGV. CDR3 length: 19 amino acids. The V gene end was trimmed by 3 bases and the J gene end by 5 bases; junction bases not matched to a gene: 12. The CDR3 protein is CASSLTSGGAGVRNNEQFF. For the CDR3, the DNA is TGTGCCAGCAGCTTGACTAGCGGGGGGGCCGGTGTAAGGAACAATGAGCAGTTCTTC.

This clonotype was counted ten times or more. The chain couples TRBV5-1 to TRBJ2-5; 8 bases align to TRBD2. Trimming at V came to 2 bases and at J to 4 bases, leaving 1 base not matched to a gene. Germline lookup yields CDR1 SGHRS and CDR2 YFSETQ. The CDR3 is made up of 13 amino acids. In DNA, the CDR3 is TGCGCCAGCAGCTTAGCGGGAGCAGAGACCCAGTACTTC. Encoded protein: CASSLAGAETQYF.

The rearrangement joins TRBV10-3 to TRBJ2-3, with 7 nucleotides matching TRBD1. This CDR3 has 13 residues. J gave up 0 bases and V 8 bases, and 2 bases lay outside the gene matches. The germline CDR1 and CDR2 sequences are ENHRY and SYGVKD. The CDR3 DNA reads TGTGCCATCGGACAGGTTAGCACAGATACGCAGTATTTT. Protein: CAIGQVSTDTQYF.

This clonotype was counted between two and nine times. The chain carries TRBV18 and TRBJ2-3; 7 nucleotides match TRBD1. The CDR3 loop spans 16 amino acids. V dropped 1 base and J dropped 2; count of bases not matched to a gene: 6. Germline V gene sequence: CDR1 KGHSH, CDR2 LQKENI. CDR3 DNA sequence: TGTGCCAGCTCACCACTGCCGGGACAGACCACAGATACGCAGTATTTT. Its protein product is CASSPLPGQTTDTQYF.

The chain employs TRBV2 and TRBJ2-1, with TRBD2 matching 8 bases. CDR3 length equals 15 residues. The J segment lost 5 bases and the V segment lost 2 bases, leaving 5 bases of the junction unmatched. Germline CDR1 reads SNHLY; CDR2 reads FYNNEI. The CDR3 DNA follows: TGTGCCAGCAGTGAAATTGCGGGAGGCCACAATGAGCAGTTCTTC. Amino acid sequence: CASSEIAGGHNEQFF. The complete variable domain, with remaining parts taken from reference TRBV2 and TRBJ2-1, reads EPEVTQTPSHQVTQMGQEVILRCVPISNHLYFYWYRQILGQKVEFLVSFYNNEISEKSEIFDDQFSVERPDGSNFTLKIRSTKLEDSAMYFCASSEIAGGHNEQFFGPGTRLTVL.

On this clonotype: The junction differs from germline at one of its ends, possibly a read error. The chain joins TRBV3-1 to TRBJ2-1; D is uncertain. The CDR3 runs 11 residues. Germline lookup yields CDR1 LGHDT and CDR2 YNNKEL (reference sequence). The CDR3 DNA sequence: TGTGCCAGCGGCCAAGTACACGAGCAGTTCTTC. Translation gives CASGQVHEQFF.